A selection of T cell receptor beta chains follows, all from one sample in a study of blood T cells in healthy people across ages. TCRdb re-analysed the 5' RACE reads in MiXCR, keeping a single row per CDR3 protein. The table lists some 790,000 distinct CDR3 sequences, 29% of them singletons, with roughly 17% in the top ten. Sample: blood. These receptors came from a woman older than 75 in good health. CDR3s include the opening cysteine and the closing phenylalanine or tryptophan. Fields, in order: D gene, V gene, J gene, CDR3 protein. The D gene is left open where the match is weak.

D gene: TRBD1; V gene: TRBV15; J gene: TRBJ1-5; CDR3 protein: CATSRERQGFRQPQHF
D gene: TRBD2; V gene: TRBV5-4; J gene: TRBJ2-3; CDR3 protein: CASSFARAGATDTQYF
D gene: NA; V gene: TRBV9; J gene: TRBJ2-1; CDR3 protein: CASSGCNEQFF
D gene: NA; V gene: TRBV3-1; J gene: TRBJ1-1; CDR3 protein: CASSQVWADTEAFF
D gene: NA; V gene: TRBV20-1; J gene: TRBJ2-5; CDR3 protein: CSARASTGQETQYF
D gene: NA; V gene: TRBV4-3; J gene: TRBJ2-5; CDR3 protein: CASSRETRRTQYF
D gene: TRBD1; V gene: TRBV20-1; J gene: TRBJ2-5; CDR3 protein: CSASTGAETQYF
D gene: NA; V gene: TRBV7-3; J gene: NA; CDR3 protein: CASSVRGEGYNEQYF
D gene: NA; V gene: TRBV6-1; J gene: TRBJ1-2; CDR3 protein: CASGRVVKGYTF
D gene: TRBD1; V gene: TRBV3-1; J gene: TRBJ1-1; CDR3 protein: CASSQDRGQKNTEAFF
D gene: NA; V gene: TRBV5-1; J gene: TRBJ1-4; CDR3 protein: CASSLEGIMVTTNEKLFF
D gene: TRBD2; V gene: TRBV20-1; J gene: TRBJ2-1; CDR3 protein: CSVPVGTRINEQFF
D gene: NA; V gene: TRBV29-1; J gene: TRBJ1-3; CDR3 protein: CSVNLDTSGNTIYF
D gene: NA; V gene: TRBV4-1; J gene: TRBJ2-7; CDR3 protein: CASSRENSYEQYF
D gene: NA; V gene: TRBV30; J gene: TRBJ1-6; CDR3 protein: CAWSVGRTSSYNSPLHF
D gene: TRBD2; V gene: TRBV2; J gene: TRBJ2-5; CDR3 protein: CASNGLAGAETQYF
D gene: TRBD1; V gene: TRBV24-1; J gene: TRBJ2-3; CDR3 protein: CATSDWSGQAQYF
D gene: NA; V gene: TRBV7-2; J gene: TRBJ1-1; CDR3 protein: CASSLTPLQGSTEAFF
D gene: TRBD2; V gene: TRBV20-1; J gene: NA; CDR3 protein: CSAGRLAGGMSYEQYF
D gene: NA; V gene: TRBV6-2/TRBV6-3; J gene: TRBJ2-7; CDR3 protein: CASSYAAAYEQYF
D gene: NA; V gene: TRBV29-1; J gene: TRBJ2-3; CDR3 protein: CSVEGGGGRGTDTQYF
D gene: NA; V gene: TRBV25-1; J gene: TRBJ1-4; CDR3 protein: CASRNTGPANEKLFF
D gene: NA; V gene: TRBV30; J gene: TRBJ1-4; CDR3 protein: CAWSYRRRVDEKLFF
D gene: NA; V gene: TRBV7-2; J gene: TRBJ2-3; CDR3 protein: CASNLGGRGSTDTQYF
D gene: NA; V gene: TRBV10-2; J gene: TRBJ1-6; CDR3 protein: CASNPFEGRNSPLHF
D gene: NA; V gene: TRBV7-2; J gene: TRBJ1-1; CDR3 protein: CASSSSRHSMNPLNAEAFF
D gene: TRBD1; V gene: TRBV7-2; J gene: TRBJ2-7; CDR3 protein: CASSLAGDRGLSEQYF
D gene: NA; V gene: TRBV19; J gene: TRBJ2-1; CDR3 protein: CASSIVPGGLRFF
D gene: TRBD1; V gene: TRBV7-2; J gene: TRBJ2-6; CDR3 protein: CASSPNTGVSGANVLTF
D gene: NA; V gene: TRBV27; J gene: TRBJ2-7; CDR3 protein: CASSLDRRPTSEQYF
D gene: NA; V gene: TRBV6-5; J gene: TRBJ1-2; CDR3 protein: CASSSRQSYGYTF
D gene: NA; V gene: TRBV6-1; J gene: TRBJ1-1; CDR3 protein: CASSTDRPKEAFF
D gene: NA; V gene: TRBV19; J gene: TRBJ1-1; CDR3 protein: CASRKHRDLNTEAFF
D gene: NA; V gene: TRBV5-1; J gene: TRBJ1-4; CDR3 protein: CASSSDPTKNEKLFF
D gene: NA; V gene: TRBV15; J gene: TRBJ2-5; CDR3 protein: CATSMSGATVNIRYF
D gene: TRBD2; V gene: TRBV6-2/TRBV6-3; J gene: TRBJ2-3; CDR3 protein: CASTAAGGPNTQYF
D gene: TRBD1; V gene: TRBV7-2; J gene: NA; CDR3 protein: CVSSSETGGTCEQYF
D gene: TRBD1; V gene: TRBV30; J gene: TRBJ1-5; CDR3 protein: CAWSKRGQVQPQHF
D gene: TRBD1; V gene: TRBV7-9; J gene: TRBJ1-1; CDR3 protein: CASSETGGLYGTPEAFF
D gene: TRBD1; V gene: TRBV7-9; J gene: TRBJ1-1; CDR3 protein: CASSLATGVSEPEAFF
D gene: NA; V gene: TRBV6-1; J gene: TRBJ1-5; CDR3 protein: CASGWGNQPQHF
D gene: NA; V gene: TRBV5-1; J gene: TRBJ2-1; CDR3 protein: CASSSNLEQFF
D gene: TRBD2; V gene: TRBV7-8; J gene: TRBJ2-7; CDR3 protein: CASSSQLAGGSYEQYF
D gene: NA; V gene: TRBV9; J gene: TRBJ2-1; CDR3 protein: CASSVLVNSYNEQFF
D gene: TRBD2; V gene: TRBV7-2; J gene: TRBJ2-7; CDR3 protein: CASSRVGSGGAGQEAQYF
D gene: NA; V gene: TRBV2; J gene: TRBJ2-3; CDR3 protein: CASSEEGHASRGVADTQYF
D gene: NA; V gene: TRBV4-1; J gene: TRBJ1-2; CDR3 protein: CASTQTVVGDYGYTF
D gene: TRBD2; V gene: TRBV12-3/TRBV12-4; J gene: TRBJ2-1; CDR3 protein: CASTLKTSGGYNEQFF
D gene: TRBD2; V gene: TRBV7-2; J gene: TRBJ2-1; CDR3 protein: CASSSSSGEHNEQFF
D gene: TRBD2; V gene: TRBV20-1; J gene: TRBJ2-5; CDR3 protein: CSATDLAGIETQYF
D gene: NA; V gene: TRBV20-1; J gene: TRBJ1-5; CDR3 protein: CSARGQQNQPQHF
D gene: NA; V gene: TRBV29-1; J gene: TRBJ2-3; CDR3 protein: CSVVGGIADTQYF
D gene: NA; V gene: TRBV10-1; J gene: TRBJ2-1; CDR3 protein: CASSESGSARDNEQFF
D gene: NA; V gene: TRBV7-2; J gene: TRBJ1-1; CDR3 protein: CASIPVYGTEAFF
D gene: TRBD2; V gene: TRBV6-5; J gene: TRBJ2-5; CDR3 protein: CASRAGLAGIPYF
D gene: NA; V gene: TRBV11-2; J gene: TRBJ2-5; CDR3 protein: CASTRGSQETQYF
D gene: TRBD1; V gene: TRBV28; J gene: TRBJ2-5; CDR3 protein: CASRRTGGGETQYF
D gene: NA; V gene: TRBV20-1; J gene: TRBJ2-7; CDR3 protein: CSARRSSSYEQYF
D gene: TRBD2; V gene: TRBV5-1; J gene: TRBJ2-1; CDR3 protein: CASSPRTDTLSSGSYNERFF
D gene: NA; V gene: TRBV27; J gene: TRBJ1-2; CDR3 protein: CASSLSGGDRNYGYTF